The 27 T cell receptor beta chains listed next were all sequenced from one sample in a study of OX40 agonist ivuxolimab in advanced cancers. TCRdb's table, derived via immunoSEQ multiplex PCR, lists solely in-frame clones and lacks some. Of 40,000 to 50,000 clones in the sample, more than 75% were seen once. The material was CD4+ or CD8+ T cells sorted from blood, obtained in a trial of the OX40 agonist ivuxolimab. These receptor sequences come from an adult with an advanced solid tumor such as melanoma, head and neck, liver or kidney cancer.

The table lists this clone with a few counts. This chain links TRBV4-1 with TRBJ2-5, with 14 nucleotides matching TRBD2. Germline CDR1 MGHRA, CDR2 YSYEKL. The V and J ends lost 2 bases and 5 bases, in that order; junction bases with no gene match: 4. CDR3 size: 16 residues. CDR3 protein: CASSQSTSGGAETQYF. In DNA, the CDR3 is TGCGCCAGCAGCCAATCGACTAGCGGGGGGGCTGAGACCCAGTACTTC.

CDR3 amino acids: CASSRQGLETQYF. In nucleotides, the CDR3 is TGTGCCAGCAGCCGACAGGGTTTAGAGACCCAGTACTTC. The V and J genes are TRBV7-3 and TRBJ2-5; 7 positions agree with TRBD1. CDR1 and CDR2 from the germline V gene are SGHTA and FQGTGA. Germline trimming cut 5 bases from V and 4 bases from J; bases unmatched to any gene: 4. The CDR3 contains 13 residues.

This CDR3 reads CASSMGGASGNTIYF. The CDR3 bases are TGTGCCAGCAGCATGGGGGGGGCCTCTGGAAACACCATATATTTT. The J gene is TRBJ1-3, the V gene TRBV7-6; D possibly corresponds to TRBD1 (6 bases). With 5 bases removed from V and 0 bases from J, the gap between germline ends came to 11 bases. The CDR3 consists of 15 residues. Germline-derived CDR1 and CDR2 are SGHVS and FNYEAQ.

The J gene is TRBJ2-1, the V gene TRBV5-4; TRBD2 is a possible D gene (6 bases). Germline V gives CDR1 SGHNT, CDR2 YYREEE (reference sequence). This CDR3 contains 17 residues. Between the trimmed V and J ends, which lost 0 bases and 4 bases, there was a span of 17 bases. The DNA of the CDR3 is TGTGCCAGCAGCTTGGGGGGTACTAGCACGAGGTACAATGAGCAGTTCTTC. Protein product: CASSLGGTSTRYNEQFF. Combining the CDR3 with reference TRBV5-4 and TRBJ2-1 gives the whole variable domain ETGVTQSPTHLIKTRGQQVTLRCSSQSGHNTVSWYQQALGQGPQFIFQYYREEENGRGNFPPRFSGLQFPNYSSELNVNALELDDSALYLCASSLGGTSTRYNEQFFGPGTRLTVL.

V gene TRBV19 combines with J gene TRBJ2-1; 8 bases map to TRBD2. CDR1 LNHDA and CDR2 SQIVND come from the germline V gene (reference sequence). This CDR3 region has 15 residues. V gave up 7 bases and J gave up 8 bases; unmatched junction bases: 13. The CDR3 coding sequence is TGTGCCAGTACCCCGTTATCGGGAGGGCTCCATGAGCAGTTCTTC. Its translation: CASTPLSGGLHEQFF.

The chain has TRBV6-1 and TRBJ2-5; tentative D call: TRBD1 (5 bases). The germline V and J ends were trimmed by 5 bases and 1 base, with 11 bases remaining between them. CDR1 MNHNS and CDR2 SASEGT come from the germline V gene. There are 14 residues in the CDR3. CDR3 DNA: TGTGCCAGCAGTCTCAGGGCTCCCCAAGAGACCCAGTACTTC. This sequence encodes CASSLRAPQETQYF.

The V call is TRBV5-5, the J call TRBJ1-1, with unresolved D. V lost 3 bases to trimming and J lost 11 bases, with 17 bases between them. The germline V gene encodes CDR1 SGHKS and CDR2 YYEKEE (reference sequence). This CDR3 has 13 residues. The CDR3: CASSSAALAQAFF. CDR3 coding DNA: TGTGCCAGCAGCTCAGCGGCATTGGCACAGGCTTTCTTT.

Only one count was recorded for this clone. The chain employs TRBV5-1 and TRBJ2-5, with 11 bases aligning to TRBD1. The J call may be in error: the DNA end matches TRBJ2-7 better. Germline V gives CDR1 SGHRS, CDR2 YFSETQ. The CDR3 is 14 amino acids. In DNA form, the CDR3 reads TGCGCCAGCAGCCTAGGGACAGGGGGTAGCGAGCAGTACTTC. Translating it yields CASSLGTGGSEQYF.

The chain uses TRBV7-2 and TRBJ2-7; D is possibly TRBD2 (5 bases). The ends were cut back, 5 bases at V and 3 bases at J, with 20 bases in the middle. Germline V gene sequence: CDR1 SGHTA, CDR2 FQGNSA. This CDR3 spans 16 amino acids. The CDR3 reads CASSPAVGSGYYEQYF. In nucleotides, the CDR3 is TGTGCCAGCAGCCCTGCGGTAGGGAGCGGATACTACGAGCAGTACTTC.

The V gene is TRBV9, the J gene TRBJ2-5, with 12 bases identical to TRBD2. V lost 0 bases and J lost 5; bases outside the gene matches: 2. CDR3 length: 15 amino acids. Per germline, CDR1 SGDLS and CDR2 YYNGEE. The CDR3 protein is CASSVGLAGVETQYF. The CDR3 nucleotides are TGTGCCAGCAGCGTAGGACTAGCGGGAGTTGAGACCCAGTACTTC.

The chain has TRBV12-5 and TRBJ2-1; 10 bases match TRBD1. CDR3 length: 17 residues. The trim removed 1 base at V and 3 bases at J, leaving 6 bases unmatched. The germline V gene has CDR1 LGHNT and CDR2 FRNRAP. The CDR3: CASGLDPGTGVYNEQFF. In DNA, the CDR3 is TGTGCTAGTGGTTTGGACCCCGGGACAGGGGTCTACAATGAGCAGTTCTTC.

The table lists this clone with a count of one. The chain carries TRBV5-6 and TRBJ2-2; no clear D gene. The germline V gene has CDR1 SGHDT and CDR2 YYEEEE. The CDR3 is made up of 12 amino acids. The V end lost 0 bases, the J end lost 6 bases, and 3 bases lay between the germline ends. CDR3 residues: CASSLAAGELFF. The CDR3 DNA reads TGTGCCAGCAGCTTGGCGGCCGGGGAGCTGTTTTTT.

CDR3 DNA: TGTGCCAGTAGTATAGCGGCAGGAAGAGGGACTGAAGCTTTCTTT. Translation gives CASSIAAGRGTEAFF. The chain uses TRBV19 and TRBJ1-1; D remains unclear. CDR1 and CDR2 from the germline V gene are LNHDA and SQIVND (reference sequence). Trimming took 1 base from V and 5 from J, leaving 14 bases between them. The CDR3 totals 15 residues.

This clone is a singleton in its sample. Other nucleotide sequences in the sample specify the same CDR3. The chain links TRBV7-8 to TRBJ1-5, with D uncertain. The CDR3 extends over 14 amino acids. Trimming left V 5 bases short and J 5 bases short, with 13 bases between. Germline-derived CDR1 and CDR2 are SGHVS and FQNEAQ. CDR3 sequence reads: CASSLERQYQPQHF. In DNA, the CDR3 is TGTGCCAGCAGCCTAGAGAGGCAGTATCAGCCCCAGCATTTT.

The chain is built from TRBV5-6 and TRBJ1-3; D not resolved. Trimming cost V 3 bases and J 1 base, with 11 bases left between them. The CDR3 is 15 residues long. Germline-derived CDR1 and CDR2 are SGHDT and YYEEEE. This CDR3 reads CASSYLGRSGNTIYF. In nucleotides, the CDR3 is TGTGCCAGCAGCTATCTAGGCAGGTCTGGAAACACCATATATTTT.

In its sample, this clone was seen a few times. V is TRBV2 and J is TRBJ2-3; no clear D. The germline CDR1 and CDR2 sequences are SNHLY and FYNNEI. The CDR3 is made up of 11 amino acids. V was shortened by 7 bases and J by 6 bases, with 8 bases between the two germline ends. The CDR3 is CASNFPDTQYF. The CDR3 coding sequence is TGTGCCAGCAACTTCCCCGATACGCAGTATTTT.

The chain uses TRBV19 and TRBJ1-2; TRBD1 might be the D (6 bases). Per the germline V gene, CDR1 is LNHDA and CDR2 is SQIVND (reference sequence). V lost 6 bases, J lost 7 bases, and 12 bases lay in between. The CDR3 is made up of 12 amino acids. CDR3 nucleotide sequence: TGTGCCAGTAGACAGGGTGATGGTGGCTACACCTTC. Residues: CASRQGDGGYTF.

This sequence joins TRBV19 and TRBJ1-4; D gene ambiguous. The CDR3 sequence is 14 residues long. V was pared by 2 bases and J by 1 base, with 5 bases between. Germline CDR1 reads LNHDA; CDR2 reads SQIVND (reference sequence). The CDR3 reads CASSIWGTNEKLFF. In DNA, the CDR3 is TGTGCCAGTAGTATATGGGGAACTAATGAAAAACTGTTTTTT.

The J gene is TRBJ1-4, the V gene TRBV19; the match to TRBD1 covers 9 bases. The CDR3 totals 15 residues. The germline CDR1 and CDR2 sequences are LNHDA and SQIVND (reference sequence). Trimming removed 7 bases from V and 7 bases from J; junction bases left unmatched: 10. CDR3 DNA: TGTGCCAGTACCCTAGGGGGGACAGGGCCTGAAAAACTGTTTTTT. Translation: CASTLGGTGPEKLFF.

The chain couples TRBV2 to TRBJ2-6; TRBD2 aligns across 13 bases. The J segment lost 4 bases and the V segment lost 2 bases, leaving 5 bases of the junction unmatched. Germline loops: CDR1 SNHLY, CDR2 FYNNEI. CDR3 length equals 18 residues. The CDR3, as DNA: TGTGCCAGCAGTGAAACTAGCGGGGGGGCAGGAGGGGCCAACGTCCTGACTTTC. Protein product: CASSETSGGAGGANVLTF.

The V gene is TRBV10-3, the J gene TRBJ1-2; D is possibly TRBD1 (6 bases). CDR3 length equals 13 residues. The germline V gene has CDR1 ENHRY and CDR2 SYGVKD. V lost 4 bases to trimming and J lost 0 bases, with 6 bases between them. The CDR3 is CAISGTANYGYTF. As DNA, the CDR3 is TGTGCCATCAGTGGGACAGCTAACTATGGCTACACCTTC.

The chain joins TRBV7-9 to TRBJ1-4, with D unresolved. The CDR3 length is 14 residues. Germline V gene lookup returns CDR1 SEHNR and CDR2 FQNEAQ (reference sequence). V was pared by 0 bases and J by 6 bases, with 8 bases between. The CDR3 loop is CASSLAGGHEKLFF. CDR3 coding DNA: TGTGCCAGCAGCTTAGCAGGTGGCCATGAAAAACTGTTTTTT.

The V gene is TRBV5-6, the J gene TRBJ1-2; no definite D call. V was trimmed by 5 bases and J by 5 bases, leaving 16 bases between them. The CDR3 consists of 14 residues. Per the germline V gene, CDR1 is SGHDT and CDR2 is YYEEEE. CDR3 nucleotide sequence: TGTGCCAGCAGTCTGGAGTGGCAGAGGTATGGCTACACCTTC. Translating gives CASSLEWQRYGYTF. Looking up the rest from reference TRBV5-6 and TRBJ1-2 gives the full variable domain: DAGVTQSPTHLIKTRGQQVTLRCSPKSGHDTVSWYQQALGQGPQFIFQYYEEEERQRGNFPDRFSGHQFPNYSSELNVNALLLGDSALYLCASSLEWQRYGYTFGSGTRLTVV.

The chain links TRBV7-3 to TRBJ2-7; a weak D match, TRBD2 (5 bases). CDR3 length equals 13 residues. V was cut by 2 bases and J by 4 bases, with 9 bases left in between. Germline CDR1 reads SGHTA; CDR2 reads FQGTGA. CDR3 protein: CASSLDYSYEQYF. The DNA for the CDR3 is TGTGCCAGCAGCTTAGACTATTCGTACGAGCAGTACTTC.

The chain links TRBV2 to TRBJ1-2; D call uncertain. CDR3 size: 15 residues. V shed 2 bases and J shed 8 bases, with 18 bases lying between them. In germline, CDR1 is SNHLY, CDR2 FYNNEI. The CDR3 spells CASSEIWQSMGGYTF. The CDR3 DNA follows: TGTGCCAGCAGTGAAATATGGCAGTCTATGGGGGGCTACACCTTC.

The rearrangement links TRBV11-3 to TRBJ2-5; TRBD1 is a possible D gene (6 bases). The V gene lost 1 base and the J gene lost 5 bases, with 14 bases spanning the gap. The CDR3 has 15 residues. Germline V CDR1 and CDR2: SGHNT, YENEEA. The chain's CDR3 is CASSLVTGQGETQYF. Written as DNA, the CDR3 is TGTGCCAGCAGCTTAGTCACAGGGCAAGGGGAGACCCAGTACTTC.

This sequence joins TRBV5-4 and TRBJ2-5, with 8 bases lining up with TRBD2. The CDR3 runs to 13 residues. V dropped 2 bases and J dropped 5; count of bases not matched to a gene: 2. In germline, CDR1 is SGHNT, CDR2 YYREEE (reference sequence). The CDR3 bases are TGTGCCAGCAGCTTAGGCGGGGGGGAGACCCAGTACTTC. Translated: CASSLGGGETQYF.